This T cell receptor (beta chain) was recorded in a study of blood T cell repertoires in COVID-19. Looking at the study overall: COVID-19 samples, acute and convalescent, were from the United States, Italy and Spain. PBMCs, B-cell-depleted T cells, or T cells were the source of the cDNA or gDNA that made up the material.

As originally analysed: Amplification from reference gene primers served as the basis for estimated nucleated cell counts. Some clones are missing from TCRdb's copy, which holds only in-frame ones; the method was immunoSEQ multiplex PCR. From that table come the V and J calls and clone size; the DNA was used to work out D and trimming. The sample records about 130,000 clones, roughly 79% being singletons. CDR3 length: 15 amino acids. Deletions cut 5 bases from V and 0 bases from J, with 13 bases between. Looked up from germline, CDR1 is LNHDA and CDR2 is SQIVND (reference sequence). Sequencing used peripheral blood. This clonotype originated in a human donor in a cohort sampled during active COVID-19. The chain joins TRBV19 to TRBJ1-1; perhaps TRBD1 as D (6 bases). For the CDR3, the DNA is TGTGCCAGTAGTTCACCGACAGGCCTGAACACTGAAGCTTTCTTT. As protein: CASSSPTGLNTEAFF.